This TCR beta chain is drawn from a study of shared clonotypes between healthy human individuals. Study-wide findings and caveats: Against clonotypes common to all four donors, non-shared ones had lower generation probabilities.

CDR1 is GTSNPN and CDR2 is SVGIG in the germline V gene (reference sequence). V was pared by 3 bases and J by 11 bases, with 8 bases of the junction left unmatched. This CDR3 has 12 residues. Healthy HIV-negative adults with no recent acute infections or vaccinations were recruited as donors. With regard to this clone: What it binds is not known.

Genomic DNA of each subset was evenly split across several immunoSEQ plates. Using immunoSEQ multiplex PCR, the repertoire was profiled, and TCRdb retains in-frame clones only, with some absent. The data contain 850,000 to 1,200,000 clones, around four fifths of them seen just once; the ten biggest clones take up about 1.4%. Sequencing was performed on memory CD4+ T cells sorted from blood. Subset in this sample: CD45RA-negative fraction. This TCR was sampled from a man between 18 and 29 years old in good health. The chain is built from TRBV30 and TRBJ1-1; 8 bases agree with TRBD1. The CDR3: CAWSGRGLRAFF. The DNA of the CDR3 is TGTGCCTGGAGCGGCAGGGGGCTTCGCGCTTTCTTT.